Below, 18 T cell receptor beta chains from the same sample are listed, as sequenced in a study of blood T cell repertoires in COVID-19. Sequenced by immunoSEQ multiplex PCR; TCRdb stores in-frame clones only, minus some. The sample records hundreds of thousands of clones, roughly four fifths being singletons. Sequenced sample: peripheral blood. The receptors were gathered from an older man with acute or convalescent COVID-19.

This chain's CDR3 is CASSVGQGYSPLHF. CDR3 DNA sequence: TGTGCCAGCAGTGTGGGACAGGGCTATTCACCCCTCCACTTT. This chain joins TRBV27 and TRBJ1-6; 9 nucleotides align to TRBD1. Germline V CDR1 and CDR2: MNHEY, SMNVEV (reference sequence). Unmatched junction bases numbered 4, after V lost 5 bases and J lost 8 bases. The length of the CDR3 is 14 residues.

The chain has TRBV11-2 and TRBJ2-7; 10 bases line up with TRBD1. J lost 2 bases, V lost 2 bases, and 6 bases had no gene match. The CDR3 has 16 residues. The germline V gene has CDR1 SGHAT and CDR2 FQNNGV. Written as DNA, the CDR3 is TGTGCCAGCAGCTTAAACGTGGGACAGGGGACCTACGAGCAGTACTTC. Protein product: CASSLNVGQGTYEQYF.

This chain links TRBV19 with TRBJ2-3, with D tentatively TRBD2 (6 bases). The germline V gene encodes CDR1 LNHDA and CDR2 SQIVND (reference sequence). The CDR3 runs to 22 residues. V lost 8 bases, J lost 0 bases, and 36 bases lay in between. The CDR3 DNA follows: TGTGCCAGTCGGGTTACGGCTGTAACGGGAGTTAACTTCCATTCTAGCACAGATACGCAGTATTTT. Its protein product is CASRVTAVTGVNFHSSTDTQYF.

This clone has just one count. The chain joins TRBV7-9 to TRBJ2-7; D ambiguous. CDR1 is SEHNR and CDR2 is FQNEAQ in the germline V gene (reference sequence). V gave up 1 base and J gave up 5 bases, with 9 bases separating them. This CDR3 has 13 residues. The CDR3 coding sequence is TGTGCCAGCAGCTTAGGGCTTCTGGACGAGCAGTACTTC. It specifies CASSLGLLDEQYF.

The chain combines TRBV28 with TRBJ2-2; D unresolved. The germline V gene has CDR1 MDHEN and CDR2 SYDVKM. V lost 2 bases and J 2 bases, leaving 3 bases between the germline ends. The CDR3 consists of 13 residues. The CDR3 region has the DNA TGTGCCAGCAGTTTAGGCAACACCGGGGAGCTGTTTTTT. Translating it yields CASSLGNTGELFF.

V and J are TRBV7-9 and TRBJ2-2, with 7 bases matching TRBD1. V lost 5 bases and J lost 7; bases outside the gene matches: 7. From germline, CDR1 is SEHNR and CDR2 FQNEAQ (reference sequence). The CDR3 extends over 14 amino acids. In DNA form, the CDR3 reads TGTGCCAGCAGCCTTGGGACAGTCCGCGGGGAGCTGTTTTTT. Residues: CASSLGTVRGELFF.

The chain links TRBV27 to TRBJ2-3; 9 bases line up with TRBD2. Germline V gives CDR1 MNHEY, CDR2 SMNVEV (reference sequence). This CDR3 has 17 amino acids. The J segment lost 5 bases and the V segment lost 1 base, leaving 10 bases of the junction unmatched. The CDR3 protein is CASSLFASGNPIDTQYF. Here the CDR3 DNA reads TGTGCCAGCAGTTTATTTGCTAGCGGGAACCCAATAGATACGCAGTATTTT.

This chain connects TRBV6-6 to TRBJ1-2; possible D gene TRBD1, 5 bases. This CDR3 is 12 amino acids long. The germline V and J ends were trimmed by 0 bases and 8 bases, with 7 bases remaining between them. Germline assignment: CDR1 MNHNY and CDR2 SVGAGI (reference sequence). The chain's CDR3 is CASSYSTGGYTF. CDR3 DNA: TGTGCCAGCAGTTACTCTACAGGCGGCTACACCTTC.

The gene calls are TRBV28 and TRBJ1-2; 10 positions match TRBD1. The ends lost 4 bases at V and 6 bases at J; junction bases unmatched: 5. In germline, CDR1 is MDHEN, CDR2 SYDVKM. The CDR3 loop spans 14 amino acids. CDR3 loop: CASSSSGTGDGYTF. In nucleotides, the CDR3 is TGTGCCAGCAGTTCATCCGGGACAGGGGATGGCTACACCTTC.

V and J are TRBV5-5 and TRBJ1-3; no reliable D call. The CDR3 runs to 17 residues. V lost 1 base to trimming and J lost 0 bases, with 14 bases between them. Per the germline V gene, CDR1 is SGHKS and CDR2 is YYEKEE (reference sequence). CDR3 nucleotides: TGTGCCAGCAGCTTGAGTCCTCCAGCGGGCTCTGGAAACACCATATATTTT. Translation: CASSLSPPAGSGNTIYF. Filled out from reference TRBV5-5 and TRBJ1-3, the complete variable domain reads DAGVTQSPTHLIKTRGQQVTLRCSPISGHKSVSWYQQVLGQGPQFIFQYYEKEERGRGNFPDRFSARQFPNYSSELNVNALLLGDSALYLCASSLSPPAGSGNTIYFGEGSWLTVV.

The table lists this clone with a count of one. The chain joins TRBV19 to TRBJ2-7; 15 bases agree with TRBD2. The V gene's germline CDR1 is LNHDA and CDR2 SQIVND (reference sequence). CDR3 length equals 18 residues. Unmatched junction bases numbered 8, after V lost 5 bases and J lost 0 bases. The CDR3 DNA is TGTGCCAGTAGTTGGGGACTAGCGGGAGGCGCCAGCTCCTACGAGCAGTACTTC. Its translation: CASSWGLAGGASSYEQYF.

The rearrangement links TRBV4-2 to TRBJ2-3; 15 bases line up with TRBD2. Germline lookup yields CDR1 LGHNA and CDR2 YNFKEQ. There are 18 residues in the CDR3. The trim removed 4 bases at V and 3 bases at J, leaving 8 bases unmatched. CDR3 sequence (DNA): TGTGCCAGCAGCCCCGGACTAGCGGGGGGGCTGTTGACAGATACGCAGTATTTT. This translates into CASSPGLAGGLLTDTQYF.

This chain uses TRBV3-1 (or the pseudogene TRBV3-2) with TRBJ1-1, with D possibly TRBD1 on 6 matching bases. Germline V gives CDR1 LGHDT, CDR2 YNNKEL (reference sequence). The germline V and J ends were trimmed by 6 bases and 5 bases, with 19 bases remaining between them. This CDR3 has 15 residues. The CDR3 nucleotides are TGTGCCAGCAGGGGAAACAGGGCCGGTCGAACTGAAGCTTTCTTT. It specifies CASRGNRAGRTEAFF.

This rearrangement joins TRBV30 to TRBJ1-3; possible D gene TRBD1, 5 bases. Trimming removed 5 bases at V and 0 bases at J, with 8 bases between. The CDR3 has 13 amino acids. The germline V gene encodes CDR1 GTSNPN and CDR2 SVGIG (reference sequence). The CDR3 DNA follows: TGTGCCTGGGGACATCCCTCTGGAAACACCATATATTTT. Its translation is CAWGHPSGNTIYF.

The chain links TRBV5-5 to TRBJ1-5; D may be TRBD1 (5 bases). This CDR3 spans 14 amino acids. Trimming removed 4 bases from V and 4 bases from J, with 12 bases in between. Germline-derived CDR1 and CDR2 are SGHKS and YYEKEE (reference sequence). The CDR3 region is CASSPGTANQPQHF. CDR3 coding DNA: TGTGCCAGCAGCCCGGGGACTGCGAATCAGCCCCAGCATTTT.

The gene calls are TRBV21-1 and TRBJ1-1. TRBV21-1 is termed a pseudogene. This CDR3 comprises 16 residues. DNA of the CDR3: TGTGCCAGCAGCAAAGGTTGCGGTATTATGAACACTGAAGCTTTCTTT. It codes for CASSKGCGIMNTEAFF.

The chain joins TRBV6-6 to TRBJ1-5, with 8 bases fitting TRBD1. The CDR3 is 14 amino acids. Losses at the gene ends were 7 bases for V and 3 bases for J; bases not matched to a gene: 5. Per the germline V gene, CDR1 is MNHNY and CDR2 is SVGAGI (reference sequence). The CDR3 region has the DNA TGTGCCAGCACCGACAGGGGTTCCAATCAGCCCCAGCATTTT. Translated, it gives CASTDRGSNQPQHF.

V gene TRBV5-1 combines with J gene TRBJ2-1, with 16 bases lining up with TRBD2. The V gene end was trimmed by 4 bases and the J gene end by 0 bases; junction bases not matched to a gene: 1. CDR1 SGHRS and CDR2 YFSETQ come from the germline V gene. The CDR3 contains 17 residues. The CDR3 DNA is TGCGCCAGCAGCGGGACTAGCGGGAGGGCCTCCTACAATGAGCAGTTCTTC. This encodes CASSGTSGRASYNEQFF.